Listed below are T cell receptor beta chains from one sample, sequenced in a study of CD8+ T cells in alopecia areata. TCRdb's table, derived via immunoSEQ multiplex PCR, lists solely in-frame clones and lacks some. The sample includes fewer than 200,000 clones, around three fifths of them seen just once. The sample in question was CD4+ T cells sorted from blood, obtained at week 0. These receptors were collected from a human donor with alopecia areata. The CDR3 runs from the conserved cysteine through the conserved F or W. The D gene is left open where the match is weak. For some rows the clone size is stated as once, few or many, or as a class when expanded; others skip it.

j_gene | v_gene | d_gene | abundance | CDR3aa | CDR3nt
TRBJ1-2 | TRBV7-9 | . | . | CASSLARDGYTF | TGTGCCAGCAGCTTAGCGCGGGACGGCTACACCTTC
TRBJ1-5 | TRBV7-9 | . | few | CASSPTEGVAQPQHF | TGTGCCAGCAGCCCTACTGAAGGGGTGGCTCAGCCCCAGCATTTT
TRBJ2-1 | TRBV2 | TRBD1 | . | CASSNRGNEQFF | TGTGCCAGCAGTAACAGGGGTAATGAGCAGTTCTTC
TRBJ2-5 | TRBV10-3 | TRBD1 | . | CAISERDREETQYF | TGTGCCATCAGTGAGAGGGACAGGGAAGAGACCCAGTACTTC
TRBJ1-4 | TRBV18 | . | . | CASSAQGPNEKLFF | TGTGCCAGCTCAGCACAGGGACCTAATGAAAAACTGTTTTTT
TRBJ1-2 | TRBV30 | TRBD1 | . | CAWEIDRGAGYTF | TGTGCCTGGGAGATCGACAGGGGAGCTGGCTACACCTTC
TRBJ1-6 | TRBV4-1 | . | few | CASSPTLVGSPLHF | TGCGCCAGCAGCCCTACCCTTGTGGGTTCACCCCTCCACTTT
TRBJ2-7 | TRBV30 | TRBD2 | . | CAWSQRGTYEQYF | TGTGCCTGGAGTCAGCGGGGGACCTACGAGCAGTACTTC
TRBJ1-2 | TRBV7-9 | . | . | CASFYLNEALRGDGHTF | TGTGCCAGTTTCTATCTCAACGAGGCTTTGCGTGGGGATGGCCACACCTTC
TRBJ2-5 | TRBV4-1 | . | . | CASSHLNEKTQYF | TGCGCCAGCAGCCATTTGAACGAGAAGACCCAGTACTTC
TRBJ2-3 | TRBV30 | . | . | CAWRNTGTDTQYF | TGTGCCTGGAGGAATACGGGTACAGATACGCAGTATTTT
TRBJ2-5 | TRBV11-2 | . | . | CASSTKAGGSETQYF | TGTGCCAGCAGCACAAAAGCAGGGGGGTCGGAGACCCAGTACTTC
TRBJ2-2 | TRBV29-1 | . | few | CSGQGNTGELFF | TGCAGCGGGCAGGGGAACACCGGGGAGCTGTTTTTT
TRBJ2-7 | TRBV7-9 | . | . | CASSPLPGQEYEQYF | TGTGCCAGCAGCCCCCTACCGGGACAAGAGTACGAGCAGTACTTC
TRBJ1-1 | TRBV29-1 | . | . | CSVQNTEAFF | TGCAGCGTCCAGAACACTGAAGCTTTCTTT
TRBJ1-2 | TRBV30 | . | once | CAWGAGHYGYTF | TGTGCCTGGGGGGCCGGGCACTATGGCTACACCTTC
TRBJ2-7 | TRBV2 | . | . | CASSEGGPGGLEQYF | TGTGCCAGCAGTGAGGGGGGCCCAGGTGGCCTGGAGCAGTACTTC
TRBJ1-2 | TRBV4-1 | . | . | CASSQGWLAGSSYGYTF | TGCGCCAGCAGCCAAGGGTGGTTAGCAGGGAGCAGCTATGGCTACACCTTC
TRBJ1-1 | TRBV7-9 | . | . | CASSLEGNTEAFF | TGTGCCAGCAGCTTAGAGGGGAACACTGAAGCTTTCTTT
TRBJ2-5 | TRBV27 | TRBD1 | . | CASSSWTGGRYQETQYF | TGTGCCAGCAGTTCCTGGACAGGGGGCAGGTACCAAGAGACCCAGTACTTC
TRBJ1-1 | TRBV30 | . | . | CAWIAQRNTEAFF | TGTGCCTGGATTGCCCAGCGGAACACTGAAGCTTTCTTT
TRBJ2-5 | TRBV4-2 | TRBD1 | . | CASSRTGRPQETQYF | TGTGCCAGCAGCCGGACAGGGCGTCCCCAAGAGACCCAGTACTTC
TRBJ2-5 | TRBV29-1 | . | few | CSVYLPFRETQYF | TGCAGCGTTTATCTCCCGTTTCGAGAGACCCAGTACTTC
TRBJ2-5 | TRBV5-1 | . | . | CASSLDASQETQYF | TGCGCCAGCAGCTTGGACGCCAGCCAAGAGACCCAGTACTTC
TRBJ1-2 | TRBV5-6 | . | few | CASQGYYGYTF | TGTGCCAGCCAGGGCTACTATGGCTACACCTTC
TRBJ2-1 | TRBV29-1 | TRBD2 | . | CSVERRGLNEQFF | TGCAGCGTTGAAAGGCGGGGGTTAAATGAGCAGTTCTTC
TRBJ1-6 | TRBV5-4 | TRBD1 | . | CASSSPVAGGPNSPLHF | TGTGCCAGCAGCTCCCCTGTGGCAGGGGGCCCCAATTCACCCCTCCACTTT
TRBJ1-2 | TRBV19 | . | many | CASSIKGDGNGYTF | TGTGCCAGTAGTATCAAGGGTGATGGCAATGGCTACACCTTC
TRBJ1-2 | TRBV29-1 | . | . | CSVENTRNYGYTF | TGCAGCGTTGAAAACACGCGAAACTATGGCTACACCTTC
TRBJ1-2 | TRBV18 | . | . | CASSLRTEPRGGYTF | TGTGCCAGCTCACTGCGGACTGAGCCGAGGGGGGGCTACACCTTC
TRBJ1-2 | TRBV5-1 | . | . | CASSFEGDGYTF | TGCGCCAGCAGCTTTGAGGGGGATGGCTACACCTTC
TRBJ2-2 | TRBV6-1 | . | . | CASIRGINTGELFF | TGTGCCAGCATCCGGGGGATTAACACCGGGGAGCTGTTTTTT
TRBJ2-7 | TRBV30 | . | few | CATEVLSYEQYF | TGTGCCACAGAGGTACTCTCCTACGAGCAGTACTTC
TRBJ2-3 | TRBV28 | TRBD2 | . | CASNRWRGGSTDTQYF | TGTGCCAGCAATCGGTGGCGGGGGGGAAGCACAGATACGCAGTATTTT
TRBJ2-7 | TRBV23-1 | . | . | CAQGLGDNSLEEQYF | TGCGCCCAGGGGTTAGGGGACAATAGTTTAGAAGAGCAGTACTTC
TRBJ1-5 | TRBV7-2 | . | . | CASSLLAGRRQPQHF | TGTGCCAGCAGCTTATTGGCAGGGCGGCGTCAGCCCCAGCATTTT
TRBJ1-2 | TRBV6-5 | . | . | CASSYSIVDYGYTF | TGTGCCAGCAGTTACTCGATAGTCGACTATGGCTACACCTTC
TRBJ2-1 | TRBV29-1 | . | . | CSVHGYEQFF | TGCAGCGTCCATGGGTATGAGCAGTTCTTC
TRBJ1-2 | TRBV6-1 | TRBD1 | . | CASSWTGTNYGYTF | TGTGCCAGCAGCTGGACAGGGACTAACTATGGCTACACCTTC
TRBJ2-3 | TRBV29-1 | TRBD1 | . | CSVHWTGGIDTQYF | TGCAGCGTCCATTGGACAGGGGGGATAGATACGCAGTATTTT
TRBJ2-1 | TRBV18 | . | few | CASSPGQYNEQFF | TGTGCCAGCTCACCAGGACAGTACAATGAGCAGTTCTTC
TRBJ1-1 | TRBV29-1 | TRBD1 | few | CSVEVRGRNTEAFF | TGCAGCGTTGAGGTCAGGGGGCGGAACACTGAAGCTTTCTTT
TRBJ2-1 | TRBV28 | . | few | CATRTPLHNEQFF | TGTGCCACCCGAACTCCCCTCCACAATGAGCAGTTCTTC
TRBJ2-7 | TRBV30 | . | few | CAWSRDGYSYEQYF | TGTGCCTGGAGTCGGGACGGTTACTCCTACGAGCAGTACTTC
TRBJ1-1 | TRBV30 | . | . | CAWTRNTEAFF | TGTGCCTGGACAAGAAACACTGAAGCTTTCTTT
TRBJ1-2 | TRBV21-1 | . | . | CASTPTGATKDGYTF | TGTGCCAGCACCCCGACAGGGGCAACTAAGGATGGCTACACCTTC
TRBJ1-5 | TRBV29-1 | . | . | CSVEEGGGNQPQHF | TGCAGCGTTGAAGAAGGAGGGGGGAATCAGCCCCAGCATTTT
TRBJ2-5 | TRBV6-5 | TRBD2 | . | CASSRTGGETQYF | TGTGCCAGCAGTCGGACGGGGGGAGAGACCCAGTACTTC
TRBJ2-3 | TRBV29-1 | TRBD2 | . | CSVEEVLLAGRTQYF | TGCAGCGTTGAAGAGGTGCTACTAGCGGGGAGAACGCAGTATTTT
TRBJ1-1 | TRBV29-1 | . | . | CSVRGLHTEAFF | TGCAGCGTTCGAGGGTTGCACACTGAAGCTTTCTTT
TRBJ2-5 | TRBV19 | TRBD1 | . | CASSPRPGQGRETQYF | TGTGCCAGTAGTCCTCGCCCGGGACAGGGAAGGGAGACCCAGTACTTC
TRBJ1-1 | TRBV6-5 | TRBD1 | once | CATFRAGGTEAFF | TGTGCCACCTTCAGAGCAGGGGGCACTGAAGCTTTCTTT
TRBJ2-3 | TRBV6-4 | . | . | CASSSGDTQYF | TGTGCCAGCAGCTCAGGAGATACGCAGTATTTT
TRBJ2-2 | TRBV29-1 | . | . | CSSYLGTGELFF | TGCAGCTCCTACCTGGGGACCGGGGAGCTGTTTTTT
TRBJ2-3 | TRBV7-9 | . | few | CASSSPRPWVTDTQYF | TGTGCCAGCAGCTCCCCCCGCCCTTGGGTCACAGATACGCAGTATTTT
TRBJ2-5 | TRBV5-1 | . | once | CASSLDSGILKTQYF | TGCGCCAGCAGCTTGGATTCCGGGATACTGAAGACCCAGTACTTC
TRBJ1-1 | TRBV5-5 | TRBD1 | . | CASSWDRANTEAFF | TGTGCCAGCAGCTGGGACAGGGCGAACACTGAAGCTTTCTTT